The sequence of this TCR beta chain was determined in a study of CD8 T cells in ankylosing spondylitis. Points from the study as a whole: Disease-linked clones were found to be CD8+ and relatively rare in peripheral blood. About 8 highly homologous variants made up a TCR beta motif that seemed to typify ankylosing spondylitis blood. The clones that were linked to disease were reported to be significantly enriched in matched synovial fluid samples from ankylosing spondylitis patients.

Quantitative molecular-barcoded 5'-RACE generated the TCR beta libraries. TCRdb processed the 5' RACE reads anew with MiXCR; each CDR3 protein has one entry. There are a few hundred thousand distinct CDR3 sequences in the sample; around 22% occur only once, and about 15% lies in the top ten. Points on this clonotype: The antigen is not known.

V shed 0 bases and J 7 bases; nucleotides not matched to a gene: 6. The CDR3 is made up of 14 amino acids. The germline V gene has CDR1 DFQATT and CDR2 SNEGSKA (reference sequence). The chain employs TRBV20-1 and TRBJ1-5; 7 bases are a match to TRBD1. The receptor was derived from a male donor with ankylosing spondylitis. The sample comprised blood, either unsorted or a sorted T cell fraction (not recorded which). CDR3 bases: TGCAGTGCTAGAGACCCGCAGGGGGGCCAGCCCCAGCATTTT. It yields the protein CSARDPQGGQPQHF.